These 7 T cell receptor beta chains were sequenced from one sample in a study of blood T cells in healthy people across ages (dated by TCRdb to the mid-2010s). The library was obtained by 5' RACE. TCRdb records Illumina HiSeq 2500 as the sequencer. The second PCR ran for about 6 to 12 cycles and used a J-beta primer mix along with a sample-barcoded 5' primer. TCRdb applied fastp at Q25 and MiXCR to the public reads, then kept only in-frame beta chains. Entries are consolidated by CDR3 protein sequence, retaining the most common genes and DNA. This sample gives about 1.8 million distinct CDR3 sequences in total; roughly 50% of them show up just once. The biggest ten clones account for approximately 2% of the sample. Material: blood. The origin of the receptors is a woman between 35 and 50 years old in good health.

This CDR3 is CASSLGTCGIQETQYF. The DNA of the CDR3 is TGTGCCAGCAGTTTGGGGACTTGCGGGATCCAAGAGACCCAGTACTTC. The chain employs TRBV12-3 or TRBV12-4 and TRBJ2-5; perhaps TRBD2 as D (6 bases). Deletions cut 3 bases from V and 1 base from J, with 15 bases between. The CDR3 contains 16 residues.

This clonotype was observed a handful of times. The V and J genes are TRBV5-1 and TRBJ2-1; maybe TRBD1 (6 bases). Between the trimmed V and J ends, which lost 0 bases and 6 bases, there was a span of 13 bases. The CDR3 loop spans 15 amino acids. Germline V gene lookup returns CDR1 SGHRS and CDR2 YFSETQ. CDR3 residues: CASSLARGGVNEQFF. The CDR3 DNA reads as TGCGCCAGCAGCTTGGCCAGGGGCGGAGTCAATGAGCAGTTCTTC.

The gene calls are TRBV29-1 and TRBJ2-3; 8 bases align to TRBD2. Looked up from germline, CDR1 is SQVTM and CDR2 is ANQGSEA. The J segment lost 8 bases and the V segment lost 7 bases, leaving 11 bases of the junction unmatched. This CDR3 is built from 13 residues. The CDR3 DNA is TGCAGCGCCGCAAGCGGGGGAGGGGGTACGCAGTATTTT. Protein sequence: CSAASGGGGTQYF.

This clonotype was counted only a few times. The chain has TRBV28 and TRBJ2-6; TRBD2 is a possible D gene (5 bases). V lost 3 bases, J lost 0 bases, and 15 bases lay in between. The germline gives CDR1 MDHEN, CDR2 SYDVKM. The CDR3 is made up of 18 amino acids. Written as DNA, the CDR3 is TGTGCCAGCAGTTTGAACCTCGGACGGGACTCTGGGGCCAACGTCCTGACTTTC. Translating gives CASSLNLGRDSGANVLTF.

This chain uses TRBV6-5 with TRBJ1-6; D is undetermined. CDR1 and CDR2 (germline): MNHEY, SVGAGI. This CDR3 has 12 residues. Between the trimmed V and J ends, which lost 2 bases and 7 bases, there was a span of 3 bases. This CDR3 is CASSYINSPLHF. The CDR3 nucleotides are TGTGCCAGCAGTTACATCAATTCACCCCTCCACTTT.

V is TRBV27 and J is TRBJ2-5; 7 nucleotides match TRBD2. The CDR3 covers 14 residues. Per germline, CDR1 MNHEY and CDR2 SMNVEV (reference sequence). CDR3 coding DNA: TGTGTAGTCGGGGGGAGGACAAACCAAGAGACCCAGTACTTC. Its translation is CVVGGRTNQETQYF.

The CDR3 nucleotides read TGCAGCGTTGCATCACAGGGGCCTTTCTCTGGGGCCAACGTCCTGACTTTC. Protein: CSVASQGPFSGANVLTF. This chain connects TRBV29-1 to TRBJ2-6; 7 bases match TRBD1. CDR3 size: 17 residues. Germline CDR1 and CDR2: SQVTM and ANQGSEA. Trimming took 4 bases from V and 0 from J; bases not matched to a gene: 9.